This T cell receptor (beta chain) was observed in a study of blood T cell repertoires in COVID-19. For the study at large: Some COVID-19 samples were acute and others convalescent; all came from the United States, Italy and Spain. T cells, B-cell-depleted T cells, or PBMCs supplied cDNA or gDNA.

A single count supports this clone. The germline gives CDR1 LGHNT, CDR2 FRNRAP. The CDR3 consists of 14 residues. V was cut by 7 bases and J by 4 bases, with 16 bases left in between. As processed by the authors: Amplification with reference gene primers provided the estimates of nucleated cell counts. The method was immunoSEQ multiplex PCR; TCRdb's version includes in-frame clones alone and lacks a portion of them. The V and J calls and clone size come from that table; D and trimming were worked out from the DNA. This table holds around 26,000 clones, 82% found once. Material: peripheral blood. The receptor comes from a human donor in a cohort sampled during active COVID-19. The V gene is TRBV12-5, the J gene TRBJ1-1; weak D call: TRBD1 (5 bases). CDR3 in DNA: TGTGCTAGTGTTCAGGGCTCGGAGCCCACTGAAGCTTTCTTT. Its translation is CASVQGSEPTEAFF.